This TCR beta chain came from a study of memory CD4+ T cells and cytomegalovirus serostatus (dated by TCRdb to about 2019). For the wider study: The approximately 35 healthy Belgian adults in the cohort included 9 who were CMV seropositive and roughly 25 who were CMV seronegative. To replicate a published TCR-based CMV serostatus classifier, the study sequenced CD4+ memory TCRbeta repertoires from a Belgian cohort whose cytomegalovirus serostatus was known. Paper-wide results and their limitations: On the Belgian cohort, the classifier built on the original framework reached a median bootstrapped AUC of approximately 0.95, with a 95% CI of 0.76-1.00. CMV serostatus prediction reached a median bootstrapped AUC of approximately 0.95 with the original framework and approximately 0.92 with a US-trained random forest. Only CD4+CD45RO+ memory cells were sequenced, in contrast to the original study, in which naive and memory CD4+ and CD8+ populations were covered. The results were interpreted as suggesting that the CMV-associated TCR signature is mostly present in the CD4+ memory repertoire. Of under 200 previously reported CMV-associated TCRbeta sequences, over 65 appeared in the CD4+ memory repertoires, each in one to five individuals.

Concerning this clone: It lacks a known antigen. There are no base qualities to consult, and no much larger clone falls within one base.

A FACSAria II was used to sort memory CD4+ T cells, defined as single viable CD3+CD4+CD8-CD45RO+ cells. To determine CMV serostatus, a Roche Elecsys assay was used that detects serum IgG against CMV pp150, pp28, p38 and p52. After the samples were thawed, total CD4+ T cells were enriched through positive selection using CD4 magnetic microbeads. The samples came from a different study that was designed specifically to examine the CD4+ T cell memory repertoire. Peripheral blood mononuclear cells were isolated and cryopreserved according to standard operating procedures, and serum was kept at -80 degrees C. CD3-PerCP (BW264/56), CD4-APC (RPA-T4), CD45RO-PE (UCHT1) and CD8-Pacific Orange (3B5) antibodies were used for staining, and non-viable cells were excluded with Sytox blue. V is pared back by 8 bases and J by 7 bases, with 17 bases lying between the germline termini. Including cysteine and phenylalanine, the CDR3 has 14 amino acids. Just CDR3 DNA is preserved here, 42 bases in frame from base 1. The germline V gene gives CDR1 as MNHNS and CDR2 as SASEGT.

The Quick-DNA Microprep Kit was used to extract genomic DNA from the sorted cells. TCRbeta DNA was amplified with the immunoSEQ hsTCRbeta kit following the manufacturer's protocol. TCRbeta libraries were sequenced on an Illumina MiSeq instrument. Per the source publication's procedure: After out-of-frame sequences were removed, some 2 million distinct TCRbeta sequences remained, averaging around 66,000 per individual. Each individual was scored using the number of 150 to 200 previously reported CMV-associated TCRbeta sequences that the individual carried and the total number of productive distinct TCRbeta sequences. A beta-binomial model was reimplemented in Python, and scikit-learn random forests with default parameters were trained on data from the US cohort. Classifier performance on the Belgian cohort was summarized as median AUC with percentile confidence intervals over 10,000 bootstrap iterations. This immuneACCESS table, as held by TCRdb, lists in-frame sequences with V and J called but not all clones. Of the missing ones, under half trace to an unresolved V gene in checked studies; the others have no known cause. D and trimming were read from the DNA, whereas the V and J calls and clone size are those reported in that table. This sample lists some 50,000 clones; roughly 72% were detected once. The ten largest clones represent 1.6% of the sample.

The chain uses TRBV6-1 and TRBJ2-2; the D gene is perhaps TRBD2, on 5 matching bases. The sequencing input was memory CD4+ T cells from blood. The TCR comes from an adult in good health and CMV-seronegative. The DNA sequence follows: TGTGCCAGCCGAGTCGGGAACGCGGGCGGGGAGCTGTTTTTT. Its protein reads: CASRVGNAGGELFF.